This T cell receptor beta chain was observed in a study of blood T cell repertoires in COVID-19. At the level of the study: Whether acute or convalescent, the COVID-19 samples came from the United States, Italy and Spain. From T cells, B-cell-depleted T cells, or PBMCs came the material, which was cDNA or gDNA.

Authors' methods: Reference gene primer amplification yielded estimated nucleated cell counts. The method was immunoSEQ multiplex PCR; TCRdb's version includes in-frame clones alone and lacks a portion of them. D and trimming were read from the DNA, whereas the V and J calls and clone size are those reported in that table. The data show 84,000 or so clones, roughly four fifths seen once. Unmatched junction bases numbered 11, after V lost 4 bases and J lost 9 bases. Germline V gene sequence: CDR1 SGHRS, CDR2 YFSETQ. CDR3 length equals 15 residues. The receptor was isolated from a human donor in a cohort sampled during active COVID-19. The chain has TRBV5-1 and TRBJ1-3; TRBD1 aligns across 9 bases. Sample: peripheral blood. CDR3 protein: CASSLRTGDQGTIYF. The CDR3 DNA follows: TGCGCCAGCAGCCTTCGGACAGGGGATCAGGGCACCATATATTTT. Together with reference TRBV5-1 and TRBJ1-3, the CDR3 gives the full variable domain: KAGVTQTPRYLIKTRGQQVTLSCSPISGHRSVSWYQQTPGQGLQFLFEYFSETQRNKGNFPGRFSGRQFSNSRSEMNVSTLELGDSALYLCASSLRTGDQGTIYFGEGSWLTVV.